A single sample gave rise to the 26 T cell receptor beta chains below, sequenced in a study of T cell changes during pregnancy in multiple sclerosis. Libraries were prepared by immunoSEQ multiplex PCR; TCRdb keeps only in-frame clonotypes and omits some of them. The profile shows fewer than 40,000 clones, 90% of them singletons. The starting material was CD4+ T cells from peripheral blood mononuclear cells, obtained in the first trimester of pregnancy. All receptors come from a female donor in good health, enrolled as a control in a pregnancy study.

This rearrangement joins TRBV5-1 to TRBJ1-1; the D is unclear. The V end was cut by 5 bases, the J end by 1 base, with 9 bases between. This CDR3 is built from 13 residues. CDR1 is SGHRS, CDR2 YFSETQ, per germline. Here the CDR3 reads CASRNRQNTEAFF. The CDR3 nucleotides read TGCGCCAGCAGGAATCGACAGAACACTGAAGCTTTCTTT.

This chain joins TRBV30 and TRBJ1-6; D not certain. V gave up 8 bases and J gave up 1 base, with 12 bases separating them. In germline, CDR1 is GTSNPN, CDR2 SVGIG (reference sequence). The CDR3 runs 14 residues. The CDR3 region has the DNA TGTGCCCTCGCGGCATGGTCCTATAATTCACCCCTCCACTTT. Protein: CALAAWSYNSPLHF.

The gene calls are TRBV7-2 and TRBJ2-2, with a tentative D call TRBD1 (6 bases). V gave up 5 bases and J gave up 5 bases, with 12 bases separating them. Germline V lookup: CDR1 SGHTA, CDR2 FQGNSA. The CDR3 consists of 14 residues. CDR3 nucleotides: TGTGCCAGCAGCGGACAGTCTAATACCGGGGAGCTGTTTTTT. As protein: CASSGQSNTGELFF.

The V and J genes are TRBV7-6 and TRBJ2-3; 13 bases match TRBD2. The trim removed 5 bases at V and 3 bases at J, leaving 2 bases unmatched. CDR1 and CDR2 from the germline V gene are SGHVS and FNYEAQ. This CDR3 spans 15 amino acids. CDR3 region: CASSQLAGGTDTQYF. The CDR3 DNA sequence: TGTGCCAGCAGCCAACTAGCGGGGGGGACAGATACGCAGTATTTT.

This chain links TRBV4-3 with TRBJ2-1, with 7 bases fitting TRBD2. Germline CDR1 reads LGHNA; CDR2 reads YSLEER. This CDR3 contains 14 residues. With V trimmed by 4 bases and J by 9 bases, 9 bases remained unmatched. The CDR3, as DNA: TGCGCCAGCAGCCCCGGACTAGAGAGGGCTGAGCAGTTCTTC. The encoded protein is CASSPGLERAEQFF.

The chain is built from TRBV19 and TRBJ1-2; the D is unclear. The CDR3 has 15 residues. From germline, CDR1 is LNHDA and CDR2 SQIVND (reference sequence). V was trimmed by 6 bases and J by 4 bases, leaving 18 bases between them. CDR3 residues: CASSLVSGVGYGYTF. The CDR3 DNA follows: TGTGCCAGTAGCCTCGTCAGCGGAGTAGGCTATGGCTACACCTTC.

This clone was counted only a few times. The J gene is TRBJ2-7, the V gene TRBV6-5; 8 nucleotides agree with TRBD1. The CDR3 runs 15 residues. Germline trimming cut 2 bases from V and 2 bases from J; bases unmatched to any gene: 5. Looked up from germline, CDR1 is MNHEY and CDR2 is SVGAGI. For the CDR3, the DNA is TGTGCCAGCAGTTACGACGCACAGGGGGCCTACGAGCAGTACTTC. This translates into CASSYDAQGAYEQYF.

The V gene is TRBV7-2, the J gene TRBJ2-3; 8 bases map to TRBD1. Germline trimming cut 0 bases from V and 0 bases from J; bases unmatched to any gene: 5. Germline values: CDR1 SGHTA, CDR2 FQGNSA. The CDR3 totals 17 residues. The CDR3 bases are TGTGCCAGCAGCTTAGCCCGACAGGGGACTAGCACAGATACGCAGTATTTT. It specifies CASSLARQGTSTDTQYF.

This rearrangement joins TRBV4-2 to TRBJ2-3; possibly TRBD2 for D (6 bases). The CDR3 runs to 16 residues. Germline CDR1 is LGHNA and CDR2 is YNFKEQ. With 0 bases removed from V and 2 bases from J, the gap between germline ends came to 12 bases. This CDR3 reads CASSQDGTSHTDTQYF. The CDR3 region has the DNA TGTGCCAGCAGCCAAGATGGCACTAGCCACACAGATACGCAGTATTTT.

The gene calls are TRBV7-2 and TRBJ2-7; D ambiguous. Germline assignment: CDR1 SGHTA and CDR2 FQGNSA. Between the trimmed V and J ends, which lost 2 bases and 2 bases, there was a span of 10 bases. The CDR3 covers 14 residues. The CDR3 spells CASSLKAGPYEQYF. CDR3 coding DNA: TGTGCCAGCAGCTTAAAGGCAGGTCCCTACGAGCAGTACTTC.

V usage is TRBV4-1 and J usage is TRBJ2-1; a possible D gene is TRBD2 (7 bases). The CDR3 covers 16 residues. Germline CDR1 MGHRA, CDR2 YSYEKL. The V end was cut by 3 bases, the J end by 6 bases, with 18 bases between. CDR3 in amino acids: CASSHSGAPGVNEQFF. The CDR3 DNA reads as TGCGCCAGCAGCCACAGCGGGGCCCCAGGGGTCAATGAGCAGTTCTTC.

The rearrangement joins TRBV11-3 to TRBJ2-3; no firm D call. The germline V and J ends were trimmed by 5 bases and 6 bases, with 9 bases remaining between them. In germline, CDR1 is SGHNT, CDR2 YENEEA. The CDR3 is 12 residues long. The CDR3 bases are TGTGCCAGCAGCCCCCCAGGCGATACGCAGTATTTT. Protein: CASSPPGDTQYF.

This chain connects TRBV2 to TRBJ2-7, with 10 bases identical to TRBD2. The CDR3 has 13 residues. CDR1 SNHLY and CDR2 FYNNEI come from the germline V gene. Trimming at V came to 9 bases and at J to 3 bases, leaving 5 bases not matched to a gene. The DNA of the CDR3 is TGTGCCAGTTTAGCGGGGGGTTTCTACGAGCAGTACTTC. This translates into CASLAGGFYEQYF.

The CDR3 DNA reads as TGTGCCAGCAGCTTGGGGACAGGGCGGATGGCACCCCTCCACTTT. Translated: CASSLGTGRMAPLHF. V usage is TRBV7-2 and J usage is TRBJ1-6; TRBD1 aligns across 9 bases. Germline assignment: CDR1 SGHTA and CDR2 FQGNSA. The CDR3 runs 15 residues. The V gene end was trimmed by 3 bases and the J gene end by 11 bases; junction bases not matched to a gene: 8. Full variable domain (rest looked up from reference TRBV7-2 and TRBJ1-6): GAGVSQSPSNKVTEKGKDVELRCDPISGHTALYWYRQSLGQGLEFLIYFQGNSAPDKSGLPSDRFSAERTGGSVSTLTIQRTQQEDSAVYLCASSLGTGRMAPLHFGNGTRLTVT.

V is TRBV29-1 and J is TRBJ2-3; 12 nucleotides align to TRBD2. Per germline, CDR1 SQVTM and CDR2 ANQGSEA. Losses at the gene ends were 5 bases for V and 4 bases for J; bases not matched to a gene: 7. This CDR3 comprises 15 residues. The CDR3: CSVPRTSGVSDTQYF. CDR3 nucleotides: TGCAGCGTTCCCCGGACTAGCGGGGTATCAGATACGCAGTATTTT.

The table lists this clone with a count of one. The chain links TRBV30 to TRBJ1-6; 10 nucleotides align to TRBD1. The V segment lost 3 bases and the J segment 5 bases; nucleotides outside the gene matches: 1. CDR1 is GTSNPN and CDR2 is SVGIG in the germline V gene (reference sequence). This CDR3 has 14 residues. Here the CDR3 reads CAWRGTGDNSPLHF. CDR3 nucleotides: TGTGCCTGGAGAGGGACAGGGGATAATTCACCCCTCCACTTT.

The chain uses TRBV18 and TRBJ2-1, with 7 bases lining up with TRBD2. The V gene's germline CDR1 is KGHSH and CDR2 LQKENI. The V and J ends lost 5 bases and 5 bases, in that order; junction bases with no gene match: 6. The length of the CDR3 is 14 residues. Here the CDR3 reads CASSIQRGDNEQFF. The CDR3 DNA reads as TGTGCCAGCTCAATCCAGCGGGGAGACAATGAGCAGTTCTTC.

The chain combines TRBV14 with TRBJ1-2, with D maybe TRBD1 (5 bases). The germline gives CDR1 SGHDN, CDR2 FVKESK. V was clipped by 4 bases and J by 5 bases, with 11 bases between them. The CDR3 runs 13 residues. The CDR3 sequence: CASSRDSEYGYTF. For the CDR3, the DNA is TGTGCCAGCAGCCGAGACAGCGAGTATGGCTACACCTTC.

This chain connects TRBV4-1 to TRBJ1-2; 8 positions match TRBD1. Per the germline V gene, CDR1 is MGHRA and CDR2 is YSYEKL. V shed 1 base, J shed 8 bases, and the junction held 3 bases outside the gene matches. The length of the CDR3 is 13 residues. CDR3 in amino acids: CASSQGTGRGYTF. The DNA of the CDR3 is TGCGCCAGCAGCCAAGGGACAGGGAGAGGCTACACCTTC.

The chain's CDR3 is CASSYDRQAAYGYTF. The DNA of the CDR3 is TGTGCCAGCAGTTACGACCGACAGGCTGCATATGGCTACACCTTC. This chain connects TRBV6-5 to TRBJ1-2; a possible D gene is TRBD1 (6 bases). Germline V lookup: CDR1 MNHEY, CDR2 SVGAGI. CDR3 size: 15 residues. V lost 2 bases to trimming and J lost 5 bases, with 15 bases between them.

The chain is built from TRBV19 and TRBJ1-6; 8 positions agree with TRBD1. Germline values: CDR1 LNHDA, CDR2 SQIVND (reference sequence). V dropped 6 bases and J dropped 3; count of bases not matched to a gene: 7. This CDR3 comprises 16 residues. This CDR3 is CASSPDRGGYNSPLHF. The DNA of the CDR3 is TGTGCCAGTAGCCCCGACAGGGGAGGCTATAATTCACCCCTCCACTTT.

This chain connects TRBV30 to TRBJ2-7; 7 nucleotides align to TRBD1. V lost 7 bases and J lost 6; bases outside the gene matches: 12. There are 13 residues in the CDR3. Germline loops: CDR1 GTSNPN, CDR2 SVGIG (reference sequence). CDR3: CASAGQAFGEQYF. In nucleotides, the CDR3 is TGTGCCTCGGCCGGACAGGCCTTTGGCGAGCAGTACTTC.

The genes are TRBV4-1 and TRBJ1-2, with a weak D call TRBD1 (6 bases). The V gene lost 6 bases and the J gene lost 2 bases, with 16 bases spanning the gap. The CDR3 is 15 amino acids. In germline, CDR1 is MGHRA, CDR2 YSYEKL. The CDR3 spells CASSHTPTGNYGYTF. CDR3 bases: TGCGCCAGCAGTCATACTCCTACAGGGAACTATGGCTACACCTTC.

V gene TRBV21-1 combines with J gene TRBJ1-2; TRBD1 is taken as the D call from the table, unchecked against the DNA. TRBV21-1 has pseudogene status. The CDR3 extends over 18 amino acids. The CDR3 DNA follows: TGTGCCAGCAGCAAAGAAGTGGGGACAGGGGGCTTGCATTATGGCTACACCTTC. Protein sequence: CASSKEVGTGGLHYGYTF.

The rearrangement uses TRBV18 and TRBJ1-1, with 12 bases aligning to TRBD1. CDR1 is KGHSH and CDR2 is LQKENI in the germline V gene. This CDR3 region has 18 residues. Unmatched junction bases numbered 13, after V lost 2 bases and J lost 6 bases. Here the CDR3 DNA reads TGTGCCAGCTCACCAATAGCGGGACAGGGGGCTAGAGGGTCTGAAGCTTTCTTT. This gives the protein CASSPIAGQGARGSEAFF.

The chain couples TRBV27 to TRBJ1-2, with a possible D match to TRBD1 (6 bases). Germline V gene sequence: CDR1 MNHEY, CDR2 SMNVEV (reference sequence). V was shortened by 5 bases and J by 7 bases, with 17 bases between the two germline ends. The length of the CDR3 is 14 residues. The CDR3 nucleotides read TGTGCCAGCAGTCCCATCACAGGGACGGGTGGCTACACCTTC. Its protein is CASSPITGTGGYTF.